This T cell receptor beta chain was captured by sequencing in a study of shared clonotypes between healthy human individuals. Around 220 ng DNA, 25,000 to 35,000 T cell genomes, went into each sorted-subset replicate PCR. Per the study methods: ImmunoSEQ yielded junction-only sequences lacking quality scores, so filtering differed. Data came from immunoSEQ multiplex PCR; TCRdb stores just in-frame clones and leaves some out. V and J calls and clone size are copied from that table; D and trimming were computed from the DNA. Seen here are 2 million to 2.5 million clones, approximately 93% observed once, and the top ten hold approximately 0.37%. This CDR3 region has 15 residues. Germline V gene lookup returns CDR1 MNHEY and CDR2 SMNVEV (reference sequence). Deletions cut 6 bases from V and 8 bases from J, with 22 bases between. Every one of the donors was a Caucasian adult that lived in Nashville, Tennessee. Both subsets, CD45RA+ naive and CD45RA-negative memory, were split from the CD4+ cells.

The J gene is TRBJ1-1, the V gene TRBV27; unclear D gene. This clonotype was sampled from a young man in good health. Some clones in this sample may be carry-over from other donors' samples. Sequenced input: naive CD4+ T cells from PBMCs. Subset: CD45RA+ positively selected. The CDR3 loop is CASSPRWAASLEAFF. CDR3 coding DNA: TGTGCCAGCAGCCCCCGTTGGGCCGCGAGTCTGGAAGCTTTCTTT.